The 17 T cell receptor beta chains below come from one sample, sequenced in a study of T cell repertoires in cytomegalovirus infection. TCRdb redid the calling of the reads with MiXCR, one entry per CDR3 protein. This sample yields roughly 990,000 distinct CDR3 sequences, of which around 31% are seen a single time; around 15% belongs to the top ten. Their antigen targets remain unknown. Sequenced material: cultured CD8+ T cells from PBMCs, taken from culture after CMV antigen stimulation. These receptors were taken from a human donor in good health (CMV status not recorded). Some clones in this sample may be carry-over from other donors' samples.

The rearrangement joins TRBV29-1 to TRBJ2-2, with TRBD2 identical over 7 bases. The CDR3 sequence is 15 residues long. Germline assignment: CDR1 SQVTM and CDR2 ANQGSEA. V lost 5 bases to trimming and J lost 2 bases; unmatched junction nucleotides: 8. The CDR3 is CSVSGTGINTGELFF. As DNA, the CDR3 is TGCAGCGTTAGCGGGACGGGAATTAACACCGGGGAGCTGTTTTTT.

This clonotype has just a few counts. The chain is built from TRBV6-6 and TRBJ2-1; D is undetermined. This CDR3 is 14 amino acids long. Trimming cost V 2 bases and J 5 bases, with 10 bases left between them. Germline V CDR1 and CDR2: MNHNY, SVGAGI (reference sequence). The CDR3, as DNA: TGTGCCAGCAGTTACCCCGGGCCCCACAATGAGCAGTTCTTC. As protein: CASSYPGPHNEQFF.

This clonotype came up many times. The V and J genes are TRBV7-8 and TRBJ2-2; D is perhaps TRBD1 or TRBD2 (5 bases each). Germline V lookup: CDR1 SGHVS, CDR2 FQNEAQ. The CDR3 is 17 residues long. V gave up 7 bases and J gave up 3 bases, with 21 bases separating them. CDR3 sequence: CASTSLTVGEYTGELFF. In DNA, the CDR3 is TGTGCCAGCACCTCACTAACTGTAGGGGAGTACACCGGGGAGCTGTTTTTT.

CDR3 protein: CASSPSGTSGVYNEQFF. In DNA, the CDR3 is TGTGCCAGCAGTCCCTCCGGGACTAGCGGGGTCTACAATGAGCAGTTCTTC. The J gene is TRBJ2-1, the V gene TRBV12-3 or TRBV12-4; 13 nucleotides line up with TRBD2. This CDR3 spans 17 amino acids. V shed 5 bases and J 3 bases; nucleotides not matched to a gene: 7.

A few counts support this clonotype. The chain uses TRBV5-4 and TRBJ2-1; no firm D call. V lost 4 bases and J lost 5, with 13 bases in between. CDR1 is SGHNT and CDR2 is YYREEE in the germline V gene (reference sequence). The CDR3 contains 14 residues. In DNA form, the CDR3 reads TGTGCCAGCAGCCTGGCTCCCCTGGACAATGAGCAGTTCTTC. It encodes CASSLAPLDNEQFF.

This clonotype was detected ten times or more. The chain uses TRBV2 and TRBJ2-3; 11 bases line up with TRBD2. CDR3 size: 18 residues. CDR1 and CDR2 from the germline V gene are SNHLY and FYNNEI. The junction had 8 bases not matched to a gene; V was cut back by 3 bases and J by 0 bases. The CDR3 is CASSDYPSGGQSTDTQYF. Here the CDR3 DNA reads TGTGCCAGCAGTGATTATCCTAGCGGGGGGCAGAGCACAGATACGCAGTATTTT. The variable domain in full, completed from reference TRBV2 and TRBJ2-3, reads EPEVTQTPSHQVTQMGQEVILRCVPISNHLYFYWYRQILGQKVEFLVSFYNNEISEKSEIFDDQFSVERPDGSNFTLKIRSTKLEDSAMYFCASSDYPSGGQSTDTQYFGPGTRLTVL.

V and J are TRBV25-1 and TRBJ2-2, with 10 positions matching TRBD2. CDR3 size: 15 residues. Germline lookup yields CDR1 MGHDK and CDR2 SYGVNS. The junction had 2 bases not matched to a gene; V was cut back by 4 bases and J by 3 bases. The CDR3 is CASSAGTSDTGELFF. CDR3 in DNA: TGTGCCAGCAGTGCCGGGACTAGCGACACCGGGGAGCTGTTTTTT.

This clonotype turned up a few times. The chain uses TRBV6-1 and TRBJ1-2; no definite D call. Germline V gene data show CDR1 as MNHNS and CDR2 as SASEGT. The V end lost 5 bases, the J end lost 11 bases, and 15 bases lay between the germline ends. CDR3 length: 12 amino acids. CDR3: CASSPFMEVYTF. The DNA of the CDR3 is TGTGCCAGCAGTCCTTTTATGGAGGTTTACACCTTC.

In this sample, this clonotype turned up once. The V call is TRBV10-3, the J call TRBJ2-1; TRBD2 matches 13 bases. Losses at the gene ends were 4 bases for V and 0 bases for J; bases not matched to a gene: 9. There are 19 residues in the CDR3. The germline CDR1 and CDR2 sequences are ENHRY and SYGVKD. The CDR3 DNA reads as TGTGCCATCAGTGTTCCGACTAGCGGGGGGTCGAGCTCCTACAATGAGCAGTTCTTC. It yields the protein CAISVPTSGGSSSYNEQFF.

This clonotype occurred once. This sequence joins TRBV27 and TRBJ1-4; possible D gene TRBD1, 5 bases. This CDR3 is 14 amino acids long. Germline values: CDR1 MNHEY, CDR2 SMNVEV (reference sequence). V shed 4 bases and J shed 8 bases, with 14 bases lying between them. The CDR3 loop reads CASSSKGKREKLFF. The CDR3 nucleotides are TGTGCCAGCAGTTCGAAGGGGAAAAGGGAAAAACTGTTTTTT. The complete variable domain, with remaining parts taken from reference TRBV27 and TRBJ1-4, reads EAQVTQNPRYLITVTGKKLTVTCSQNMNHEYMSWYRQDPGLGLRQIYYSMNVEVTDKGDVPEGYKVSRKEKRNFPLILESPSPNQTSLYFCASSSKGKREKLFFGSGTQLSVL.

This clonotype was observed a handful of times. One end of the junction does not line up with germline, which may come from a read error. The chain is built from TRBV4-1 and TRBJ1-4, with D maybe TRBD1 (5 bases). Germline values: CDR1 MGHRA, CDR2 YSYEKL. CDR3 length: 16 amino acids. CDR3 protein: CASSQDGAGKNEKLFF. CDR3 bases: TGTGCCAGCAGCCAAGATGGGGCAGGGAAAAATGAAAAACTGTTTTTT.

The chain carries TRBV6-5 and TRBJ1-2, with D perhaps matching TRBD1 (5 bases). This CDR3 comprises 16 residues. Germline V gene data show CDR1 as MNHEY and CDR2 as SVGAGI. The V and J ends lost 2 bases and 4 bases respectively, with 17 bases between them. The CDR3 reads CASSYANSGAGYGYTF. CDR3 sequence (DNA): TGTGCCAGCAGTTACGCTAATTCTGGGGCCGGCTATGGCTACACCTTC.

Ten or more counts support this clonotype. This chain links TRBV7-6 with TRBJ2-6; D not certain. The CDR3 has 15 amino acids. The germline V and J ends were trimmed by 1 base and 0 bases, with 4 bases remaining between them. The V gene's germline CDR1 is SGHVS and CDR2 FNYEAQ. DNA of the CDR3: TGTGCCAGCAGCTTAGGGGACTCTGGGGCCAACGTCCTGACTTTC. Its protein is CASSLGDSGANVLTF.

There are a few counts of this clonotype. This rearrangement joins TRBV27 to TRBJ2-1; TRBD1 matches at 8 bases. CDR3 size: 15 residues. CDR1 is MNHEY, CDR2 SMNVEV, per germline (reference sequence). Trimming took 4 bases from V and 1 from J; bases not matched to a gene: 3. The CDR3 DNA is TGTGCCAGCAGTTGGGACAGGACTTCCTACAATGAGCAGTTCTTC. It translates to CASSWDRTSYNEQFF.

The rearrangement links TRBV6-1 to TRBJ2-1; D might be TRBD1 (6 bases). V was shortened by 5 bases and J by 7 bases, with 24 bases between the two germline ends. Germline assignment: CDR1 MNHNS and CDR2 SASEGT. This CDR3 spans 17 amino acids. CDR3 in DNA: TGTGCCAGCAGTTACTTGTATATTGAGGCCAGGGGTAATGAGCAGTTCTTC. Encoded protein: CASSYLYIEARGNEQFF.

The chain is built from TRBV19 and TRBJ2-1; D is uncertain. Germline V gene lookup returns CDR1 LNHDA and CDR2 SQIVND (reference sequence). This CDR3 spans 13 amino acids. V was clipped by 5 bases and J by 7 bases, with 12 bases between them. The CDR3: CASSSLLGNEQFF. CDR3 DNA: TGTGCCAGTAGTTCCCTCCTGGGTAATGAGCAGTTCTTC.

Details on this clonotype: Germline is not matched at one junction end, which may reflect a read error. The CDR3 is CASGQDGGGNTEAFF. CDR3 in DNA: TGCGCCAGCGGCCAAGACGGGGGCGGGAACACTGAAGCTTTCTTT. The rearrangement uses TRBV4-1 and TRBJ1-1, with a weak D call TRBD1 (6 bases). From germline, CDR1 is MGHRA and CDR2 YSYEKL. CDR3 length equals 15 residues.